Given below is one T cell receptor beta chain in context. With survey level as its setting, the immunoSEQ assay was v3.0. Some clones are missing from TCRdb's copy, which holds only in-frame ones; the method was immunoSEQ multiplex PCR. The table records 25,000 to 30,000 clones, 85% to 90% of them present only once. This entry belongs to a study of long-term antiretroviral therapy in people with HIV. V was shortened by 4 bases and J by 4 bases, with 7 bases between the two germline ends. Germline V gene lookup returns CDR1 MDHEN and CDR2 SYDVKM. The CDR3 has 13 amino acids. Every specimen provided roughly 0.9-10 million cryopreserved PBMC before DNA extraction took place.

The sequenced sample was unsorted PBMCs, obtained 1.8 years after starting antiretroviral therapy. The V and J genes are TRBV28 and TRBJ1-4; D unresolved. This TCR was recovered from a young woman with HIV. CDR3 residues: CASSSSFNEKLFF. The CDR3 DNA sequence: TGTGCCAGCAGTTCCTCCTTTAATGAAAAACTGTTTTTT.